The table lists the clone carrying this T cell receptor beta chain with a few counts. Per germline, CDR1 SGHTA and CDR2 FQGNSA. Trimming at V came to 5 bases and at J to 0 bases, leaving 11 bases not matched to a gene. The CDR3 totals 17 residues. The record originates from a study of cytomegalovirus exposure and HLA in healthy donors. Primers for the PCR totalled 60 Vbeta and 13 Jbeta. TCRdb keeps only in-frame clones here, not all; method: immunoSEQ multiplex PCR. Here the sample spans some 150,000 clones, approximately 80% being singletons. The receptor's source is a man in his thirties or forties in good health and CMV-seropositive. The sequenced sample was PBMCs. The gene calls are TRBV7-2 and TRBJ2-7; 9 nucleotides match TRBD1. The CDR3 DNA reads as TGTGCCAGCAGCGCCCGTCTCCGGGACAGGGTCTCCTACGAGCAGTACTTC. Protein product: CASSARLRDRVSYEQYF.